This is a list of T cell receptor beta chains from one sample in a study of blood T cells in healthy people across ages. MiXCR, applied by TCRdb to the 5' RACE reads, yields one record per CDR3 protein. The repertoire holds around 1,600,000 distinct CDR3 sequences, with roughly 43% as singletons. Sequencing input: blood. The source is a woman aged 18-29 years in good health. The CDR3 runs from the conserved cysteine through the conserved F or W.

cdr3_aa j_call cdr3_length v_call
CSVQRRPNYEQYF NA 13 TRBV20-1
CASSPGIAKNIQYF TRBJ2-4 14 TRBV7-9
CASSQIQGAGTEAFF TRBJ1-1 15 TRBV4-3
CASSIRDSLLSEQYF TRBJ2-7 15 TRBV5-5
CSASPPGTSQTDTQYF TRBJ2-3 16 TRBV20-1
CASSSMTRGSYNEQFF TRBJ2-1 16 TRBV6-2/TRBV6-3
CATGREQETQYF TRBJ2-5 12 TRBV10-3
CAISDYKNYEQYF TRBJ2-7 13 TRBV10-3
CASGAGTEGDAFF TRBJ1-1 13 TRBV5-1
CASKEGASANNEQYF TRBJ2-7 15 TRBV28
CNFIPGGAYNEQFF TRBJ2-1 14 TRBV29-1
CASSKLASVYEQYF NA 14 TRBV7-8
CSASGLAGSYNEQFF TRBJ2-1 15 TRBV20-1
CASSQEVERRHGYTF TRBJ1-2 15 TRBV4-3
CASEQGSSYEQYF TRBJ2-7 13 TRBV6-1
CVSSYSIQGGEQYF TRBJ2-7 14 TRBV6-5
CAISESVVWGYEQYF TRBJ2-7 15 TRBV10-3
CSVGRTLNTEAFF TRBJ1-1 13 TRBV29-1
CASSYSGGRIIYNEQFF TRBJ2-1 17 TRBV7-2
CSVRWSGTNTEAFF TRBJ1-1 14 TRBV29-1
CASSYSPTGRGYGYTF TRBJ1-2 16 TRBV6-5
CASSYSHRQTYGYTF TRBJ1-2 15 TRBV6-5
CASSHTNSNQPQHF TRBJ1-5 14 TRBV12-3/TRBV12-4
CASSNGFRAFF TRBJ1-1 11 TRBV12-3/TRBV12-4
CASSLAASGSYNEQYF TRBJ2-7 16 TRBV5-1
CASSQDPYLTEAFF TRBJ1-1 14 TRBV4-1
CSVEGGSGGPHEQYF TRBJ2-7 15 TRBV29-1
CASSRATYNEQFF TRBJ2-1 13 TRBV4-3
CASFPGGWETQYF TRBJ2-5 13 TRBV6-5
CASSLEGAYYEQYF TRBJ2-7 14 TRBV6-2/TRBV6-3
CASSMGPAKKTNEKLFF TRBJ1-4 17 TRBV19
CASSLFRAAAEAFF TRBJ1-1 14 TRBV27
CSARNPLAGGSTDTQYF TRBJ2-3 17 TRBV20-1
CASSLGTGLAFF TRBJ1-1 12 TRBV12-3/TRBV12-4
CASSLSTGIETQYF TRBJ2-5 14 TRBV27
CASSVSRGSSYNEQFF TRBJ2-1 16 TRBV6-1
CASSGGQWGYGYTF TRBJ1-2 14 TRBV12-3/TRBV12-4